These 13 T cell receptor beta chains originate from one sample sequenced in a study of blood T cell repertoires in COVID-19. Profiled with immunoSEQ multiplex PCR; TCRdb holds only in-frame clones, not every one. The sample consists of fewer than 60,000 clones, approximately 87% of them appearing once. Source material: peripheral blood. The receptor set was obtained from a man in his fifties with acute or convalescent COVID-19.

The chain joins TRBV5-6 to TRBJ1-6; weak D call: TRBD1 (5 bases). This CDR3 is built from 14 residues. V gave up 0 bases and J gave up 7 bases, with 8 bases separating them. Per germline, CDR1 SGHDT and CDR2 YYEEEE. The CDR3 bases are TGTGCCAGCAGCTTGGTAGGGGTGAATTCACCCCTCCACTTT. It encodes CASSLVGVNSPLHF.

The V and J genes are TRBV30 and TRBJ1-2; 8 nucleotides line up with TRBD1. The CDR3 loop spans 13 amino acids. J lost 8 bases, V lost 5 bases, and 10 bases had no gene match. The germline V gene encodes CDR1 GTSNPN and CDR2 SVGIG (reference sequence). CDR3 nucleotides: TGTGCCTGGGGCCGGGACAGGCCGAGAGGCTACACCTTC. Its protein is CAWGRDRPRGYTF.

The CDR3 bases are TGTGCCAGCAGTTTATCGGCCCGTCGCGGGGAGCTGTTTTTT. Translating it yields CASSLSARRGELFF. The chain couples TRBV27 to TRBJ2-2; D unresolved. V dropped 0 bases and J dropped 7 bases, with 9 bases sitting between them. The germline V gene encodes CDR1 MNHEY and CDR2 SMNVEV (reference sequence). CDR3 size: 14 residues.

The CDR3 spells CASSRGWINTEAFF. CDR3 DNA sequence: TGTGCCAGCAGCAGGGGGTGGATCAACACTGAAGCTTTCTTT. The J gene is TRBJ1-1, the V gene TRBV27; 7 positions match TRBD1. CDR1 is MNHEY, CDR2 SMNVEV, per germline (reference sequence). The CDR3 loop spans 14 amino acids. Trimming at V came to 6 bases and at J to 2 bases, leaving 6 bases not matched to a gene.

V is TRBV4-2 and J is TRBJ1-5; D uncertain. Trimming took 0 bases from V and 7 from J, leaving 7 bases between them. The CDR3 runs 13 residues. Germline V gene data show CDR1 as LGHNA and CDR2 as YNFKEQ. The CDR3 here is CASSQDESQPQHF. The CDR3 region has the DNA TGTGCCAGCAGCCAAGATGAAAGCCAGCCCCAGCATTTT.

The chain carries TRBV5-6 and TRBJ1-2; TRBD1 is a possible D gene (6 bases). The V gene's germline CDR1 is SGHDT and CDR2 YYEEEE. This CDR3 is built from 13 residues. V dropped 4 bases and J dropped 4 bases, with 11 bases sitting between them. The CDR3 DNA follows: TGTGCCAGCAGCCTCGACAGGAGCTATGGCTACACCTTC. Its protein is CASSLDRSYGYTF.

This chain connects TRBV6-5 to TRBJ1-5, with D hard to call. The ends were cut back, 4 bases at V and 9 bases at J, with 13 bases in the middle. The germline CDR1 and CDR2 sequences are MNHEY and SVGAGI. This CDR3 has 13 amino acids. The CDR3 coding sequence is TGTGCCAGCAGTTCTTTATATGCGGGGCCCCAGCATTTT. It is translated as CASSSLYAGPQHF.

This chain uses TRBV11-3 with TRBJ2-4, with TRBD2 identical over 16 bases. This CDR3 region has 17 residues. After removal of 5 bases from V and 7 bases from J, the junction contained 8 bases not matched to a gene. Germline loops: CDR1 SGHNT, CDR2 YENEEA. The CDR3 nucleotides read TGTGCCAGCAGCCGCCGCGGGACTAGCGGGAGGGGGAACATTCAGTACTTC. Translated: CASSRRGTSGRGNIQYF.

This clone was counted a few times. The chain has TRBV5-5 and TRBJ1-1, with TRBD1 as a possible D gene (6 bases). From germline, CDR1 is SGHKS and CDR2 YYEKEE (reference sequence). V shed 5 bases and J shed 2 bases, with 10 bases lying between them. The CDR3 consists of 13 residues. The CDR3 DNA is TGTGCCAGCAGACAGGGATATAACACTGAAGCTTTCTTT. Amino acid sequence: CASRQGYNTEAFF.

This rearrangement joins TRBV6-4 to TRBJ1-6; D may be TRBD1 (5 bases). Germline V lookup: CDR1 MRHNA, CDR2 SNTAGT. V was cut by 4 bases and J by 10 bases, with 14 bases left in between. This CDR3 contains 14 residues. DNA of the CDR3: TGTGCCAGCAGTGCCCAGGGAATCAGCTCACCCCTCCACTTT. Translation: CASSAQGISSPLHF.

CDR3 residues: CASSPGQGASNEQFF. The CDR3 coding sequence is TGTGCCAGCAGCCCGGGACAGGGGGCGAGCAATGAGCAGTTCTTC. The chain combines TRBV11-1 with TRBJ2-1, with 12 nucleotides matching TRBD1. The germline gives CDR1 SGHAT, CDR2 FQDESV (reference sequence). This CDR3 has 15 residues. With V trimmed by 5 bases and J by 6 bases, 5 bases remained unmatched. Filled out from reference TRBV11-1 and TRBJ2-1, the complete variable domain reads EAEVAQSPRYKITEKSQAVAFWCDPISGHATLYWYRQILGQGPELLVQFQDESVVDDSQLPKDRFSAERLKGVDSTLKIQPAELGDSAMYLCASSPGQGASNEQFFGPGTRLTVL.

V gene TRBV7-3 combines with J gene TRBJ2-2, with a possible D match to TRBD2 (5 bases). V lost 2 bases and J 7 bases, leaving 5 bases between the germline ends. The CDR3 is 12 amino acids. From germline, CDR1 is SGHTA and CDR2 FQGTGA. Here the CDR3 DNA reads TGTGCCAGCAGCTTAGGGAGCGGGGAGCTGTTTTTT. Protein product: CASSLGSGELFF.

V usage is TRBV5-6 and J usage is TRBJ2-7; a possible D gene is TRBD2 (6 bases). With 3 bases removed from V and 2 bases from J, the gap between germline ends came to 12 bases. Per germline, CDR1 SGHDT and CDR2 YYEEEE. The CDR3 extends over 14 amino acids. CDR3 in amino acids: CASSSGGSPYEQYF. Written as DNA, the CDR3 is TGTGCCAGCAGCTCAGGAGGGTCGCCCTACGAGCAGTACTTC.